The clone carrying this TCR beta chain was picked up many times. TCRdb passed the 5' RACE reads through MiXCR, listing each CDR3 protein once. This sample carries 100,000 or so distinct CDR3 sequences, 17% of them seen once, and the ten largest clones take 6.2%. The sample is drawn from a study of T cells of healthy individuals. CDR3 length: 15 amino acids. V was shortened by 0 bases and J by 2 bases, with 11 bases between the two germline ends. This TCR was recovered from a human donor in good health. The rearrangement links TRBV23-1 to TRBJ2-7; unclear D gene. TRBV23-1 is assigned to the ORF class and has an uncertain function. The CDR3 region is CASSQSRVQTYEQYF. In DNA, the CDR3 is TGCGCCAGCAGTCAATCCCGCGTACAGACCTACGAGCAGTACTTC.